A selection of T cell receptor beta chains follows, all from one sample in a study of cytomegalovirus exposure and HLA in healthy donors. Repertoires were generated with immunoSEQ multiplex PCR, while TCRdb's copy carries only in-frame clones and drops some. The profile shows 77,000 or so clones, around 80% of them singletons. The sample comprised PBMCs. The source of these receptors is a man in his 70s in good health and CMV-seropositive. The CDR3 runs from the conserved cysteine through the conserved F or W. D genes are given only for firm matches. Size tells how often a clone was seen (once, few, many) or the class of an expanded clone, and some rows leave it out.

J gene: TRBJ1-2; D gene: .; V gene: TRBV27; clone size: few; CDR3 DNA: TGTGCCAGCAGTTTAAAGGGGAACTATGGCTACACCTTC; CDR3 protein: CASSLKGNYGYTF
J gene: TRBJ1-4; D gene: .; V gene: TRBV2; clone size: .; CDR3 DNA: TGTGCCAGCAGTGAGGCAGGGTATGAAAAACTGTTTTTT; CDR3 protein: CASSEAGYEKLFF
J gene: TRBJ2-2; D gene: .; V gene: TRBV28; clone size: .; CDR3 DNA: TGTGCCAGCAGTTTAGGTGGGAGATGGACCGGGGAGCTGTTTTTT; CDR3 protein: CASSLGGRWTGELFF
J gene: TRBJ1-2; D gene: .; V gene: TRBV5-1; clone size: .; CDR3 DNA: TGCGCCAGCAGCTTGGCCGGGGATGCCTATGGCTACACCTTC; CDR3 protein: CASSLAGDAYGYTF
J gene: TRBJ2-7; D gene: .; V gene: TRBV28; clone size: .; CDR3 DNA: TGTGCCAGCAGCCCGGGATCCTACGAGCAGTACTTC; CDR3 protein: CASSPGSYEQYF
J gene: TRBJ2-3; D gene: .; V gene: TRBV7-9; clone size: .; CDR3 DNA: TGTGCCAGCAGCTTACCACAGGTCACAGATACGCAGTATTTT; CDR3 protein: CASSLPQVTDTQYF
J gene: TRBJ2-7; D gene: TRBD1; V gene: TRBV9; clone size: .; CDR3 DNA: TGTGCCAGCAGCGGCCTGGGACAGGGGGGAGAGCAGTACTTC; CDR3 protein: CASSGLGQGGEQYF
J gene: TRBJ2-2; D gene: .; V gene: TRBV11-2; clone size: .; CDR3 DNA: TGTGCCAGCAGCTTAAGACAGGAGTCCGGGGAGCTGTTTTTT; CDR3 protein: CASSLRQESGELFF
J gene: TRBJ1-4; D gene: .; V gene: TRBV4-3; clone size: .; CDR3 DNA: TGCGCCAGCAGCCAAGACTTGGTCGTACAGGAAAAACTGTTTTTT; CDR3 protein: CASSQDLVVQEKLFF
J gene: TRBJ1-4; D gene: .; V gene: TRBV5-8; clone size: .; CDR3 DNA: TGTGCCAGCACCAAGACACGGATAACTAATGAAAAACTGTTTTTT; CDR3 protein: CASTKTRITNEKLFF
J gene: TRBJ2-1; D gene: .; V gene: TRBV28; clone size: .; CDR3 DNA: TGTGCCAGCAGCCCCCCGACTAGGGCCCATGAGCAGTTCTTC; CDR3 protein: CASSPPTRAHEQFF
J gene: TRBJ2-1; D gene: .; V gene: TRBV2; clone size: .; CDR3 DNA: TGTGCCAGCAGTGAGACGGGCGGGGCATCCTACAATGAGCAGTTCTTC; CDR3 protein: CASSETGGASYNEQFF
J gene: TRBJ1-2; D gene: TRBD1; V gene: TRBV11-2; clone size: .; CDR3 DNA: TGTGCCAGCAAAGTAACGGGACAGCCCTATGGCTACACCTTC; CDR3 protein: CASKVTGQPYGYTF
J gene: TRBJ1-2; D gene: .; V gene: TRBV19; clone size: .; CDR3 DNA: TGTGCCAGTAGTCGGGAGTCGTCCGGTGGCTACACCTTC; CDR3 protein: CASSRESSGGYTF
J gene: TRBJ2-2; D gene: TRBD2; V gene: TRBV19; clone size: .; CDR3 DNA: TGTGCCAGTATCGGACTAGCGCGCACCGGGGAGCTGTTTTTT; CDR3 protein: CASIGLARTGELFF
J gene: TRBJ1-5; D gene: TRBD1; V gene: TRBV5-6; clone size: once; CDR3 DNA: TGTGCCAGCAGCTTGGTGGGACAGGGGGTGAATCAGCCCCAGCATTTT; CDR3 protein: CASSLVGQGVNQPQHF
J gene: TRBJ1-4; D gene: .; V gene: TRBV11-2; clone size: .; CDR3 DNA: TGTGCCAGCAGCCTAGAGATAGGGCAGGGAAAACTGTTTTTT; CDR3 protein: CASSLEIGQGKLFF
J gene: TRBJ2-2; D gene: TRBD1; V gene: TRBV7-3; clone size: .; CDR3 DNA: TGTGCCAGCAGTTACAGGGGTCCCGGGGAGCTGTTTTTT; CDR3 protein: CASSYRGPGELFF
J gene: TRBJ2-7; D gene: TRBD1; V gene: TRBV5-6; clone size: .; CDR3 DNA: TGTGCCAGCAGCTCCGGGACAGGGTACGAGCAGTACTTC; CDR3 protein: CASSSGTGYEQYF
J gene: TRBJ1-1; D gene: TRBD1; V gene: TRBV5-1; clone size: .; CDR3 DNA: TGCGCCAGCAGTCTCCGGACAGGGGATGGAACTGAAGCTTTCTTT; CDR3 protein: CASSLRTGDGTEAFF
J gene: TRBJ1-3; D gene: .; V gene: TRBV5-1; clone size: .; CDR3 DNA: TGCGCCAGCAGCCCCCAGGGCTCTGGAAACACCATATATTTT; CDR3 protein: CASSPQGSGNTIYF
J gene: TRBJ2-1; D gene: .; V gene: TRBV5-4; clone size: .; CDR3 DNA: TGTGCCAGCAGCCCGTTGTTTCCCGAGGGCTACAATGAGCAGTTCTTC; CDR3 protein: CASSPLFPEGYNEQFF
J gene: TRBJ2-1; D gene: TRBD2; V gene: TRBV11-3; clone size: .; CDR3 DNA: TGTGCCAGCCAAAAGGGCGGGAGATCCTACAATGAGCAGTTCTTC; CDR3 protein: CASQKGGRSYNEQFF
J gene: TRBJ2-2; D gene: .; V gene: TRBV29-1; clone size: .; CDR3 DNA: TGCAGCGCCGCAGGGGTTTTCGCGAACACCGGGGAGCTGTTTTTT; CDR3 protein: CSAAGVFANTGELFF
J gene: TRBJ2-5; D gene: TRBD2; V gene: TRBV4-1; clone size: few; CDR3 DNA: TGCGCCAGCAGCCAAGGACCGGGACTAGCGGGCGGGGGGACCCAGTACTTC; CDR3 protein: CASSQGPGLAGGGTQYF
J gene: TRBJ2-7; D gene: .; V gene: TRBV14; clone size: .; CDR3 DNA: TGTGCCAGCAGCCCCCAGGGATCCGAGCAGTACTTC; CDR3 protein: CASSPQGSEQYF
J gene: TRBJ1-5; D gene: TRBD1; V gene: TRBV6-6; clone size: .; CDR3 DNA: TGTGCCAGCAGCTTGGACAGGGGGCTTACCAATCAGCCCCAGCATTTT; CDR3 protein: CASSLDRGLTNQPQHF
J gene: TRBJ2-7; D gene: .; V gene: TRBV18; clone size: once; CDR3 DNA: TGTGCCAGCTCACCACGGGAGGGGGACGAGCAGTACTTC; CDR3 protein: CASSPREGDEQYF
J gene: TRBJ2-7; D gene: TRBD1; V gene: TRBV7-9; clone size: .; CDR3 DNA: TGTGCCAGCAGCGCCCCGGGACAGGACTACGAGCAGTACTTC; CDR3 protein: CASSAPGQDYEQYF
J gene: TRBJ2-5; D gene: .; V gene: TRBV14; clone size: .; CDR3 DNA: TGTGCCAGCAGCCGAGTGGAGACCCAGTACTTC; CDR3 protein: CASSRVETQYF
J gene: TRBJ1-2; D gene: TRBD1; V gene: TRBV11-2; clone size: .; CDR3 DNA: TGTGCCAGCAGCCAGACAGGGGGCAACTATGGCTACACCTTC; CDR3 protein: CASSQTGGNYGYTF
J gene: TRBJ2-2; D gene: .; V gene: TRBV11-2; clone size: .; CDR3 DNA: TGTGCCAGCAGCGGGGGACACGAGACCGGGGAGCTGTTTTTT; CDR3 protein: CASSGGHETGELFF
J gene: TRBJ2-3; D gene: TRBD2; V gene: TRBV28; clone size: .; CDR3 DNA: TGTGCCAGCAGCTTGAGCGGGGGCGGCATGGATACGCAGTATTTT; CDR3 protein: CASSLSGGGMDTQYF
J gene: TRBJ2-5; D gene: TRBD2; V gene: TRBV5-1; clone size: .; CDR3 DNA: TGCGCCAGCAGCTTGGTCGGGGGGAACCAAGAGACCCAGTACTTC; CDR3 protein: CASSLVGGNQETQYF
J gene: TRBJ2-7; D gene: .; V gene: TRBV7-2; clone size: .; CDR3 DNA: TGTGCCAGCAGCTTAGGGCTCAGTTCCTACGAGCAGTACTTC; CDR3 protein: CASSLGLSSYEQYF
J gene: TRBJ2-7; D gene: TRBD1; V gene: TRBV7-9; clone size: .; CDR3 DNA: TGTGCCAGCAGCTTAGTGGGACAGGGTAACTACGAGCAGTACTTC; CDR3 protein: CASSLVGQGNYEQYF
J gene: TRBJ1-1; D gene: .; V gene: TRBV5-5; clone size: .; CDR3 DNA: TGTGCCAGCAGCCATGGCGCAGGGGTGGAACGGGCTTTCTTT; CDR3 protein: CASSHGAGVERAFF
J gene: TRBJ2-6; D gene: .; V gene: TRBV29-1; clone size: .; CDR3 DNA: TGCAGCGCTTCTCAGGGGGGCTATGGGGCCAACGTCCTGACTTTC; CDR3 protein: CSASQGGYGANVLTF
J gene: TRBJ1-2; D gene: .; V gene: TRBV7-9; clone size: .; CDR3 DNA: TGTGCCAGCAGCACCTTCGGGATGGCCATCTATGGCTACACCTTC; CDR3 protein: CASSTFGMAIYGYTF
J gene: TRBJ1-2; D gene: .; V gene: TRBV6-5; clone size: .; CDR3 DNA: TGTGCCAGCAGTTACTCGCAGGGGAACTACGGCTACACCTTC; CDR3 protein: CASSYSQGNYGYTF
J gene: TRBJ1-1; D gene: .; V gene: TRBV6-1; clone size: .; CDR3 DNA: TGTGCCAGCAGTGCAAGGAGCACTGAAGCTTTCTTT; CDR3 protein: CASSARSTEAFF
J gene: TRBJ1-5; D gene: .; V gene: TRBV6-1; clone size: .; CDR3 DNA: TGTGCCAGCAGTGAAGGGACAATACGCGTTCAGCCCCAGCATTTT; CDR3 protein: CASSEGTIRVQPQHF